The 23 T cell receptor beta chains in this list originate from one sample, sequenced in a study of blood T cell repertoires in COVID-19. Libraries were prepared by immunoSEQ multiplex PCR; TCRdb keeps only in-frame clonotypes and omits some of them. Here the sample spans roughly 250,000 clones, roughly four fifths being singletons. Input material: peripheral blood. The receptor set was obtained from a woman aged 55-69 years with active or convalescent COVID-19.

This sequence joins TRBV28 and TRBJ2-1, with D tentatively TRBD1 (6 bases). V was clipped by 4 bases and J by 5 bases, with 9 bases between them. Germline V gene lookup returns CDR1 MDHEN and CDR2 SYDVKM. The CDR3 is 13 residues long. Here the CDR3 DNA reads TGTGCCAGCAGTTCGGGACACCACAATGAGCAGTTCTTC. Amino acid sequence: CASSSGHHNEQFF.

The chain recombines TRBV5-1 with TRBJ1-2; TRBD1 agrees at 8 bases. Losses at the gene ends were 3 bases for V and 7 bases for J; bases not matched to a gene: 5. Germline-derived CDR1 and CDR2 are SGHRS and YFSETQ. CDR3 length equals 13 residues. CDR3 sequence (DNA): TGCGCCAGCAGCTCGACAGGGGATATTGGCTACACCTTC. It is translated as CASSSTGDIGYTF.

A few counts support this clone. The gene calls are TRBV20-1 and TRBJ1-4; no definite D call. Germline loops: CDR1 DFQATT, CDR2 SNEGSKA (reference sequence). V lost 2 bases and J lost 6, with 4 bases in between. CDR3 size: 11 residues. The DNA of the CDR3 is TGCAGTGCTAGACGGGATGAAAAACTGTTTTTT. This codes for CSARRDEKLFF.

The gene calls are TRBV2 and TRBJ1-1; D may be TRBD1 (6 bases). V lost 3 bases and J 1 base, leaving 6 bases between the germline ends. The CDR3 has 13 residues. CDR1 and CDR2 from the germline V gene are SNHLY and FYNNEI. This chain's CDR3 is CASSETGNTEAFF. DNA of the CDR3: TGTGCCAGCAGTGAGACAGGGAACACTGAAGCTTTCTTT.

There are a few counts of this clone. The gene calls are TRBV6-6 and TRBJ2-1; 9 bases are a match to TRBD2. Germline lookup yields CDR1 MNHNY and CDR2 SVGAGI (reference sequence). The CDR3 extends over 15 amino acids. J was trimmed by 6 bases and V by 6 bases; bases with no gene match: 9. As DNA, the CDR3 is TGTGCCAGCAGGGGAAGCGGGGGGACCTTCAATGAGCAGTTCTTC. Translated: CASRGSGGTFNEQFF.

This chain connects TRBV7-8 to TRBJ2-7; no firm D call. The CDR3 covers 14 residues. V was trimmed by 5 bases and J by 0 bases, leaving 11 bases between them. CDR1 SGHVS and CDR2 FQNEAQ come from the germline V gene. CDR3 nucleotides: TGTGCCAGCAGCCCCCGATGGAGCTCCTACGAGCAGTACTTC. Protein product: CASSPRWSSYEQYF. Full variable domain (missing parts from reference TRBV7-8 and TRBJ2-7): GAGVSQSPRYKVAKRGQDVALRCDPISGHVSLFWYQQALGQGPEFLTYFQNEAQLDKSGLPSDRFFAERPEGSVSTLKIQRTQQEDSAVYLCASSPRWSSYEQYFGPGTRLTVT.

The gene calls are TRBV5-1 and TRBJ1-2; D gene uncertain. CDR1 is SGHRS and CDR2 is YFSETQ in the germline V gene. The CDR3 runs 14 residues. Trimming left V 4 bases short and J 4 bases short, with 14 bases between. The CDR3 region has the DNA TGCGCCAGCAGCGGAGTCCGGAAGTCCTATGGCTACACCTTC. It is translated as CASSGVRKSYGYTF.

The V call is TRBV7-9, the J call TRBJ2-1, with D perhaps TRBD1 (8 bases). Between the trimmed V and J ends, which lost 5 bases and 10 bases, there was a span of 15 bases. The CDR3 has 13 amino acids. Germline V gives CDR1 SEHNR, CDR2 FQNEAQ (reference sequence). In nucleotides, the CDR3 is TGTGCCAGCAGCGAGACAGGGGAGGGGGAGCAGTTCTTC. It codes for CASSETGEGEQFF.

The sample holds a few counts of this clone. This chain uses TRBV5-1 with TRBJ1-2; 9 bases align to TRBD1. The CDR3 contains 14 residues. Unmatched junction bases numbered 13, after V lost 4 bases and J lost 12 bases. Germline lookup yields CDR1 SGHRS and CDR2 YFSETQ. The DNA for the CDR3 is TGCGCCAGCAGCCTCTCCGGGACAGGGACGGGGAACACCTTC. It is translated as CASSLSGTGTGNTF. Filled out from reference TRBV5-1 and TRBJ1-2, the complete variable domain reads KAGVTQTPRYLIKTRGQQVTLSCSPISGHRSVSWYQQTPGQGLQFLFEYFSETQRNKGNFPGRFSGRQFSNSRSEMNVSTLELGDSALYLCASSLSGTGTGNTFGSGTRLTVV.

The J gene is TRBJ1-2, the V gene TRBV29-1; 9 bases fit TRBD1. This CDR3 is built from 14 residues. The V gene's germline CDR1 is SQVTM and CDR2 ANQGSEA. V lost 7 bases and J lost 2; bases outside the gene matches: 8. CDR3 sequence reads: CSATRQGGNYGYTF. CDR3 nucleotides: TGCAGCGCGACCCGACAGGGGGGCAACTATGGCTACACCTTC.

This clone occurred once. V is TRBV5-4 and J is TRBJ1-2; perhaps TRBD1 as D (5 bases). V was trimmed by 2 bases and J by 5 bases, leaving 10 bases between them. CDR3 size: 13 residues. CDR1 and CDR2 from the germline V gene are SGHNT and YYREEE (reference sequence). The CDR3 loop is CASSFGHGYGYTF. In DNA form, the CDR3 reads TGTGCCAGCAGCTTTGGACACGGGTATGGCTACACCTTC.

The chain links TRBV18 to TRBJ1-2; a possible D gene is TRBD1 (6 bases). CDR1 and CDR2 from the germline V gene are KGHSH and LQKENI. Trimming took off 6 bases at V and 7 bases at J, with 12 bases between the two ends. The CDR3 consists of 12 residues. This CDR3 reads CASSRQVSGYTF. DNA for the CDR3: TGTGCCAGCTCTCGACAGGTTTCTGGCTACACCTTC. The entire variable domain, with the rest obtained from reference TRBV18 and TRBJ1-2, is as follows: NAGVMQNPRHLVRRRGQEARLRCSPMKGHSHVYWYRQLPEEGLKFMVYLQKENIIDESGMPKERFSAEFPKEGPSILRIQQVVRGDSAAYFCASSRQVSGYTFGSGTRLTVV.

This clone was counted at least ten times. The genes are TRBV18 and TRBJ1-1; D call uncertain. Germline V gene sequence: CDR1 KGHSH, CDR2 LQKENI. The V gene lost 4 bases and the J gene lost 7 bases, with 16 bases spanning the gap. This CDR3 is built from 14 residues. The CDR3 loop is CASSRAADGGEAFF. The CDR3 nucleotides read TGTGCCAGCTCACGAGCGGCGGACGGTGGTGAAGCTTTCTTT.

V is TRBV6-6 and J is TRBJ1-6, with 9 nucleotides matching TRBD1. The CDR3 is 19 amino acids. Germline loops: CDR1 MNHNY, CDR2 SVGAGI (reference sequence). V shed 5 bases and J 0 bases; nucleotides not matched to a gene: 11. CDR3 nucleotides: TGTGCCAGCAGTCCACAGGGGGCCCCTTCAAGCTCCTATAATTCACCCCTCCACTTT. Encoded protein: CASSPQGAPSSSYNSPLHF.

The chain recombines TRBV10-3 with TRBJ1-5; the D is unclear. The germline V gene encodes CDR1 ENHRY and CDR2 SYGVKD. This CDR3 has 12 amino acids. With 10 bases removed from V and 10 bases from J, the gap between germline ends came to 17 bases. The CDR3 region has the DNA TGTGCCACCTGGGGTGGGGAGGAACCCCAGCATTTT. Amino acids: CATWGGEEPQHF.

The CDR3 DNA sequence: TGTGCCAGCAGGCGCGGGGGATCCTACAATGAGCAGTTCTTC. Translation gives CASRRGGSYNEQFF. V and J are TRBV6-5 and TRBJ2-1; TRBD2 aligns across 7 bases. The CDR3 contains 14 residues. J gave up 1 base and V 6 bases, and 3 bases lay outside the gene matches. The germline CDR1 and CDR2 sequences are MNHEY and SVGAGI.

This sequence joins TRBV10-3 and TRBJ2-7, with D perhaps matching TRBD1 (6 bases). CDR1 and CDR2 from the germline V gene are ENHRY and SYGVKD. This CDR3 has 14 residues. Trimming left V 3 bases short and J 0 bases short, with 9 bases between. The CDR3 DNA sequence: TGTGCCATCAGTGATATAGGGGGCTCCTACGAGCAGTACTTC. It specifies CAISDIGGSYEQYF.

The J gene is TRBJ2-3, the V gene TRBV6-2 or TRBV6-3; 11 bases map to TRBD2. Germline V gene lookup returns CDR1 MNHEY and CDR2 SVGEGT. V dropped 2 bases and J dropped 5; count of bases not matched to a gene: 6. This CDR3 comprises 16 residues. The CDR3 region is CASSYPSGGPGDTQYF. For the CDR3, the DNA is TGTGCCAGCAGTTACCCTAGCGGGGGGCCCGGAGATACGCAGTATTTT.

The chain links TRBV6-1 to TRBJ2-3; D remains unclear. Germline V gives CDR1 MNHNS, CDR2 SASEGT. The CDR3 runs to 12 residues. Between the trimmed V and J ends, which lost 1 base and 4 bases, there was a span of 3 bases. CDR3 DNA sequence: TGTGCCAGCAGTGAAGTCGCAGATACGCAGTATTTT. Translation gives CASSEVADTQYF.

V and J are TRBV10-3 and TRBJ2-2, with D unresolved. The germline V and J ends were trimmed by 0 bases and 1 base, with 6 bases remaining between them. CDR1 is ENHRY, CDR2 SYGVKD, per germline. This CDR3 has 15 residues. The CDR3 loop is CAISESTLNTGELFF. In DNA, the CDR3 is TGTGCCATCAGTGAGTCGACATTGAACACCGGGGAGCTGTTTTTT.

V gene TRBV7-2 combines with J gene TRBJ1-6; D is possibly TRBD1 (6 bases). Germline CDR1 is SGHTA and CDR2 is FQGNSA. V shed 5 bases and J shed 0 bases, with 8 bases lying between them. The CDR3 has 15 residues. CDR3 loop: CASSPQGSYNSPLHF. CDR3 bases: TGTGCCAGCAGCCCACAGGGCTCCTATAATTCACCCCTCCACTTT.

The chain recombines TRBV7-9 with TRBJ2-7; 7 nucleotides agree with TRBD1. In germline, CDR1 is SEHNR, CDR2 FQNEAQ (reference sequence). The length of the CDR3 is 13 residues. With V trimmed by 5 bases and J by 5 bases, 6 bases remained unmatched. The CDR3 loop reads CASSKTGSHEQYF. The CDR3 DNA reads as TGTGCCAGCAGCAAGACAGGGAGTCACGAGCAGTACTTC.

The chain is built from TRBV15 and TRBJ2-7, with D possibly TRBD1 on 6 matching bases. The V end was cut by 9 bases, the J end by 2 bases, with 14 bases between. Germline V lookup: CDR1 LNHNV, CDR2 YYDKDF (reference sequence). The CDR3 runs to 13 residues. CDR3 bases: TGTGCCACTAGCCAGGGACATACCTACGAGCAGTACTTC. It encodes CATSQGHTYEQYF.